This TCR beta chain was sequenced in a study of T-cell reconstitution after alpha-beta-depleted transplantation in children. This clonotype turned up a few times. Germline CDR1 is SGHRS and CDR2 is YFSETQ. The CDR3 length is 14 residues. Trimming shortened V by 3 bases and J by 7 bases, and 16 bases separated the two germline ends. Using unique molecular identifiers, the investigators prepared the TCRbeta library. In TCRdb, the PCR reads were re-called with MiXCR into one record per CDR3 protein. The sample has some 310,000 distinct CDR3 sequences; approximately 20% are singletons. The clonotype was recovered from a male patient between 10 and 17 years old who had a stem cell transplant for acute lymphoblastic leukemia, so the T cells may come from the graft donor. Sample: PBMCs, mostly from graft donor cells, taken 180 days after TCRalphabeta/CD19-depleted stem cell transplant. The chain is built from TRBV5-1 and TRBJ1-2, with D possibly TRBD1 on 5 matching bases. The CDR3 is CASSWMRGTAGYTF. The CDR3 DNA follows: TGCGCCAGCAGCTGGATGAGGGGCACAGCTGGCTACACCTTC.